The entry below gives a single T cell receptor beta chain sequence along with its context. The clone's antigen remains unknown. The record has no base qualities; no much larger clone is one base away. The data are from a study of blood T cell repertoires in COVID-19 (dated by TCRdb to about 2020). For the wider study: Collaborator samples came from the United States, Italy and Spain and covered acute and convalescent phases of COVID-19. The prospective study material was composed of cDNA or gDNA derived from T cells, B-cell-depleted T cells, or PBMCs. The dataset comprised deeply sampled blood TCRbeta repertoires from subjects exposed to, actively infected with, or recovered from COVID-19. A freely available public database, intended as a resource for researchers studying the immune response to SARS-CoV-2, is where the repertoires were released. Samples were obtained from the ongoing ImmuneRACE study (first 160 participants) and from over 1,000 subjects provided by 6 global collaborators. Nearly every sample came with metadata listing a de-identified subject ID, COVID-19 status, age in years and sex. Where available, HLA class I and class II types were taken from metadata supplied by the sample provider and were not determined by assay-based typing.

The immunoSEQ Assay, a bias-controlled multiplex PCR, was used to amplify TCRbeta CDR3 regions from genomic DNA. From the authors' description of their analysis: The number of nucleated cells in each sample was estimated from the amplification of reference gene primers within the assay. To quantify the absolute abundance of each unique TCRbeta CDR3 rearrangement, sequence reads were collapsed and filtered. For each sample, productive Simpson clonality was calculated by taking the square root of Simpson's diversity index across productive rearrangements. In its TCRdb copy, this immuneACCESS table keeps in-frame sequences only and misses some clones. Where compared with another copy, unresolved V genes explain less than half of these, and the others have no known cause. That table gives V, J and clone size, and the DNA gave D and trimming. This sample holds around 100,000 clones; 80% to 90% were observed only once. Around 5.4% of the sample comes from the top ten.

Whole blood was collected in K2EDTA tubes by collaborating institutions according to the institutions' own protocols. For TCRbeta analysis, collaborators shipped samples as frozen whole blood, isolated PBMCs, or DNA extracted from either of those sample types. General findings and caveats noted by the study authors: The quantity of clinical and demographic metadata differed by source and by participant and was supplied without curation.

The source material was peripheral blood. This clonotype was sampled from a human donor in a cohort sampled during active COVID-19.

The bases are TGTGCCAGCAGCCCCCTTGGGGGGAGGGCGAACACCGGGGAGCTGTTTTTT. Its translation reads: CASSPLGGRANTGELFF. This receptor chain uses TRBV9 and TRBJ2-2; 7 central nucleotides agree with TRBD2. As encoded in the germline V gene, CDR1 is SGDLS while CDR2 is YYNGEE. V ends up 4 bases short and J 0 bases short, with an unmatched junction base count of 9. The CDR3 has 17 amino acids, counting the end cysteine and phenylalanine. The CDR3 DNA has 51 bases and is translated from base 1.